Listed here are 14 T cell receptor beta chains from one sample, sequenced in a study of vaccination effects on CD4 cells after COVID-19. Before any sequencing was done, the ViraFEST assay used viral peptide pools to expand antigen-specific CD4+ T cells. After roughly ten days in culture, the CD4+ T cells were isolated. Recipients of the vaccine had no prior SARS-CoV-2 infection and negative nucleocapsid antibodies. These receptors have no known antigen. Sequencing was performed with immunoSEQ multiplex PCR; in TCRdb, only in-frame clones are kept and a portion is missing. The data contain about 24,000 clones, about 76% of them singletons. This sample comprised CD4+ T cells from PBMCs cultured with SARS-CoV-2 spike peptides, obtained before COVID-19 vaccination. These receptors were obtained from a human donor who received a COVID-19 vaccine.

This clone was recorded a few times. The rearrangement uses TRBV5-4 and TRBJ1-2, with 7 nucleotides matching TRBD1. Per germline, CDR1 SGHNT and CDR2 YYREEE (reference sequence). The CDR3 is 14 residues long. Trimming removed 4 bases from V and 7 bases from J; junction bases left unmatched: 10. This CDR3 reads CASSTRQGLIGYTF. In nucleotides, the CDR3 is TGTGCCAGCAGCACCCGACAGGGACTAATTGGCTACACCTTC.

CDR3 nucleotide sequence: TGTGCCAGCGGGTCCCCCACAGGGAACTATGGCTACACCTTC. As protein: CASGSPTGNYGYTF. This chain uses TRBV28 with TRBJ1-2; D is possibly TRBD1 (6 bases). V was pared by 8 bases and J by 2 bases, with 15 bases between. The CDR3 contains 14 residues. The germline V gene encodes CDR1 MDHEN and CDR2 SYDVKM.

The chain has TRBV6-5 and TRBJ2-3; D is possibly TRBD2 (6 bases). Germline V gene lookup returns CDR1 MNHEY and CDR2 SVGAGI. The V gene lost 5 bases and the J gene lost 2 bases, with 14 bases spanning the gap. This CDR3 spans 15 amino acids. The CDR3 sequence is CASSSQTRNTDTQYF. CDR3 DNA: TGTGCCAGCAGTAGCCAGACTAGAAACACAGATACGCAGTATTTT.

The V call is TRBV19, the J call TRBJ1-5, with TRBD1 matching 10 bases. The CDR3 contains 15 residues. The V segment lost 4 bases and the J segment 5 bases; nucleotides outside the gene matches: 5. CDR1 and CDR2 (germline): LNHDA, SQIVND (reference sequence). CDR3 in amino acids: CASSTRQGAYQPQHF. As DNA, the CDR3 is TGTGCCAGTAGTACTAGACAGGGGGCCTATCAGCCCCAGCATTTT.

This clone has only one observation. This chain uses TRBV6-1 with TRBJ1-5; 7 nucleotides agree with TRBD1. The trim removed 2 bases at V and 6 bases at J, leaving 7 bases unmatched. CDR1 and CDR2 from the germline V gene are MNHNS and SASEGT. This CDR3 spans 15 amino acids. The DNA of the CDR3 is TGTGCCAGCAGTGAAACAGGGGCTTACGGTCAGCCCCAGCATTTT. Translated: CASSETGAYGQPQHF.

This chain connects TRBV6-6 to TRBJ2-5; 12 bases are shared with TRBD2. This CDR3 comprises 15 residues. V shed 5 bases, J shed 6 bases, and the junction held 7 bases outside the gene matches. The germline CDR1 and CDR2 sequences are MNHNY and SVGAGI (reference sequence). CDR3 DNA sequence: TGTGCCAGCAGTCCGCTAGCGGGGGGGCCGCAGACCCAGTACTTC. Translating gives CASSPLAGGPQTQYF.

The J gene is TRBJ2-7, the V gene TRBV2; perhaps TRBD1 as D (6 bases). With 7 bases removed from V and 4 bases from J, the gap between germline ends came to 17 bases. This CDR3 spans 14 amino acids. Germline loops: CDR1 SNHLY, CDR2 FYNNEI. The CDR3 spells CASIRDTLGYEQYF. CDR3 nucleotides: TGTGCCAGCATCCGGGACACCCTTGGGTACGAGCAGTACTTC.

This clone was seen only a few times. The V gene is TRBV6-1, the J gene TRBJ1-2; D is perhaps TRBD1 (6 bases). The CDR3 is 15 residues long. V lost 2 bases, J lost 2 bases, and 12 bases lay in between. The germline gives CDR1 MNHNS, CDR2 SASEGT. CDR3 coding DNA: TGTGCCAGCAGTGAATTAACAGGGCCAAACTATGGCTACACCTTC. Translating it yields CASSELTGPNYGYTF.

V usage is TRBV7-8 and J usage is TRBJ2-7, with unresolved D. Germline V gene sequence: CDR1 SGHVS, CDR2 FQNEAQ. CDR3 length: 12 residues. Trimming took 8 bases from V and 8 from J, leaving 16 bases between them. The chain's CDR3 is CASSRRAGKQYF. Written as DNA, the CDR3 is TGTGCCAGCTCCCGACGAGCAGGAAAGCAGTACTTC. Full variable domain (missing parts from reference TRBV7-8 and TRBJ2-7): GAGVSQSPRYKVAKRGQDVALRCDPISGHVSLFWYQQALGQGPEFLTYFQNEAQLDKSGLPSDRFFAERPEGSVSTLKIQRTQQEDSAVYLCASSRRAGKQYFGPGTRLTVT.

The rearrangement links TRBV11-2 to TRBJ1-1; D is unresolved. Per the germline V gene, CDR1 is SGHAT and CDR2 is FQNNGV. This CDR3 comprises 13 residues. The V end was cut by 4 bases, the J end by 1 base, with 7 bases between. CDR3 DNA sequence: TGTGCCAGCAGCTATCAAAGGAACACTGAAGCTTTCTTT. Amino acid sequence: CASSYQRNTEAFF.

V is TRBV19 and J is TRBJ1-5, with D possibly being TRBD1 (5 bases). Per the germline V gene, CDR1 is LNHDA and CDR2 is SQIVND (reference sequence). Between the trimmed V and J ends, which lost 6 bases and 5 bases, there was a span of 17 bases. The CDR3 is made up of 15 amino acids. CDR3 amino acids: CASSSVTVAYQPQHF. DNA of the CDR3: TGTGCCAGTAGCTCGGTGACAGTCGCTTATCAGCCCCAGCATTTT.

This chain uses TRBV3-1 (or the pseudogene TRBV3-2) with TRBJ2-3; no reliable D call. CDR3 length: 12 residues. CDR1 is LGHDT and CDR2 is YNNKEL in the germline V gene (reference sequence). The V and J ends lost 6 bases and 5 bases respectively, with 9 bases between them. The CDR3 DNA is TGTGCCAGCAGTCTTTCAGGAGATACGCAGTATTTT. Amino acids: CASSLSGDTQYF.

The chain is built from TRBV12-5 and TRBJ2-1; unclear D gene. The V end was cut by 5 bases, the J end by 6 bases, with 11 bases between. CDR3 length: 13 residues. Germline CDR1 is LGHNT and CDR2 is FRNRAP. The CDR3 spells CASGIGNGNEQFF. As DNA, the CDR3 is TGTGCTAGTGGTATTGGAAACGGCAATGAGCAGTTCTTC.

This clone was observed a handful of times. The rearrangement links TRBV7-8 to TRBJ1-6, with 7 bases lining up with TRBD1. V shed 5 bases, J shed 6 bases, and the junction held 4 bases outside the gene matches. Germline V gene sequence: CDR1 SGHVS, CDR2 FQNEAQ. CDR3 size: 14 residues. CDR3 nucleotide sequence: TGTGCCAGCAGCGTTCGGGACAGTAATTCACCCCTCCACTTT. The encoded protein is CASSVRDSNSPLHF.